This is a list of T cell receptor beta chains from one sample in a study of Ad26.COV2.S vaccination and SARS-CoV-2 variants. Produced via immunoSEQ multiplex PCR; TCRdb's table is partial and in-frame only. The data hold under 400,000 clones, with around 86% observed a single time. The source was peripheral blood, collected in a trial of Ad26.COV2.S vaccine versus placebo. Receptors were obtained from a person between 18 and 65 years old who received the Ad26.COV2.S COVID-19 vaccine or a placebo. Each CDR3 is given with its conserved first and last residue. The order of the fields is D gene, clone size, J gene, V gene, CDR3 DNA, CDR3 protein. D genes are given only for firm matches. Clone size appears in some rows only: once, few, many, or a class for an expanded clone.

d_call: .; clone_size: few; j_call: TRBJ1-3; v_call: TRBV5-8; cdr3_nt: TGTGCCAGCAGCCCATCCGGAAACACCATATATTTT; cdr3_aa: CASSPSGNTIYF
d_call: .; clone_size: .; j_call: TRBJ2-7; v_call: TRBV5-1; cdr3_nt: TGCGCCAGCAGCTTGTCCAGGGACGAGCAGTACTTC; cdr3_aa: CASSLSRDEQYF
d_call: .; clone_size: .; j_call: TRBJ2-2; v_call: TRBV5-4; cdr3_nt: TGTGCCAGCAGGGTGGGACGGCCGAACACCGGGGAGCTGTTTTTT; cdr3_aa: CASRVGRPNTGELFF
d_call: TRBD1; clone_size: few; j_call: TRBJ1-2; v_call: TRBV30; cdr3_nt: TGTGCCTGGATAGGACAGGGGGCGAGTGGCTACACCTTC; cdr3_aa: CAWIGQGASGYTF
d_call: TRBD1; clone_size: .; j_call: TRBJ1-2; v_call: TRBV5-6; cdr3_nt: TGTGCCAGCAGCTTCCCGGGACAGGGGGACTATGGCTACACCTTC; cdr3_aa: CASSFPGQGDYGYTF
d_call: .; clone_size: .; j_call: TRBJ1-2; v_call: TRBV30; cdr3_nt: TGTGCCTGGAGTGTACATGATCAGGGGATCTATGGCTACACCTTC; cdr3_aa: CAWSVHDQGIYGYTF
d_call: .; clone_size: .; j_call: TRBJ1-1; v_call: TRBV10-3; cdr3_nt: TGTGCCATCAGTGAGGTCATGGGGGGCTCCGAAGCTTTCTTT; cdr3_aa: CAISEVMGGSEAFF
d_call: .; clone_size: once; j_call: TRBJ1-3; v_call: TRBV11-2; cdr3_nt: TGTGCCAGCAGCTACTCCCCAGGGACTGGAAACACCATATATTTT; cdr3_aa: CASSYSPGTGNTIYF
d_call: .; clone_size: .; j_call: TRBJ1-6; v_call: TRBV7-8; cdr3_nt: TGTGCCAGCAGCTTATCTGCAGGGATGGGTTCACCCCTCCACTTT; cdr3_aa: CASSLSAGMGSPLHF
d_call: TRBD1; clone_size: .; j_call: TRBJ2-7; v_call: TRBV5-8; cdr3_nt: TGTGCCAGCAGCTCGCCCTTGAAGGGGGCTCCCTACGAGCAGTACTTC; cdr3_aa: CASSSPLKGAPYEQYF
d_call: .; clone_size: .; j_call: TRBJ2-2; v_call: TRBV11-3; cdr3_nt: TGTGCCAGCAGCTCAACAGCGGACACCGGGGAGCTGTTTTTT; cdr3_aa: CASSSTADTGELFF
d_call: TRBD2; clone_size: .; j_call: TRBJ2-5; v_call: TRBV3-1/TRBV3-2; cdr3_nt: TGTGCCAGCAGCCATCCTAGCGGTACGCGAGAGACCCAGTACTTC; cdr3_aa: CASSHPSGTRETQYF